The T cell receptor beta chain under discussion was sequenced for a study of cytomegalovirus exposure and HLA in healthy donors. Study summary: Roughly 85 million unique TCRs from HLA-typed donors made up an early data release.

Study results and caveats: Researchers left out some V segments, among them TRBV6-2 and TRBV6-3, as indistinguishable. Reportedly, HLA-A and HLA-B alleles of most subjects were accurately predicted from TCR beta. An analysis done earlier found most TCR beta V segments productive about 87% or about 30% of the time.

The CDR3 is 13 residues long. Germline CDR1 and CDR2: SQVTM and ANQGSEA. The V and J ends lost 4 bases and 3 bases, in that order; junction bases with no gene match: 4. Notes on this clone: Its specificity is not known.

PCR used 60 Vbeta primers and 13 Jbeta primers. Produced via immunoSEQ multiplex PCR; TCRdb's table is partial and in-frame only. In total, the table holds tens of thousands of clones. The material sequenced was PBMCs. The TCR comes from a male donor in good health and CMV-seronegative. V and J are TRBV29-1 and TRBJ2-7; 9 bases are a match to TRBD2. This CDR3 is CSVGLAGDYEQYF. The CDR3 coding sequence is TGCAGCGTTGGATTAGCGGGGGACTACGAGCAGTACTTC.